The 27 T cell receptor beta chains reported below all come from one sample, sequenced in a study of response to subunit inactivated influenza vaccine. TCRdb processed the RT-PCR reads anew with MiXCR; each CDR3 protein has one entry. The sample includes hundreds of thousands of distinct CDR3 sequences, about 15% of them seen just once. The material was PBMCs from blood, obtained less than 15 days before vaccination. These receptors were taken from a man aged 50-60 years who received an inactivated influenza vaccine.

The chain joins TRBV27 to TRBJ2-7; either TRBD1 or TRBD2 may supply D (6 bases each). Trimming took off 5 bases at V and 5 bases at J, with 19 bases between the two ends. The CDR3 spans 15 residues. Germline CDR1 reads MNHEY; CDR2 reads SMNVEV (reference sequence). CDR3 loop: CASSRDGGRVNEQYF. CDR3 nucleotide sequence: TGTGCCAGCAGTCGAGATGGGGGGCGAGTGAACGAGCAGTACTTC.

The rearrangement links TRBV23-1 to TRBJ2-1; 11 bases map to TRBD2. TRBV23-1 is identified as an open reading frame with a role that is uncertain. The V segment lost 4 bases and the J segment 4 bases; nucleotides outside the gene matches: 30. CDR3 length equals 24 residues. The CDR3 is CASSLPTPDGQGEIAGGPYNEQFF. The CDR3 coding sequence is TGCGCCAGCAGTCTACCCACCCCGGATGGACAGGGAGAAATAGCGGGAGGGCCGTACAATGAGCAGTTCTTC.

For the CDR3, the DNA is TGTGCCAGCAGCCCTAGGAGGAGCGGCGGCTCCTACGAGCAGTACTTC. It specifies CASSPRRSGGSYEQYF. The chain links TRBV3-1 to TRBJ2-7; D possibly corresponds to TRBD2 (5 bases). CDR3 length: 16 amino acids. Germline lookup yields CDR1 LGHDT and CDR2 YNNKEL (reference sequence). V lost 4 bases and J 0 bases, leaving 16 bases between the germline ends.

V and J are TRBV14 and TRBJ2-1; D is possibly TRBD2 (5 bases). V lost 1 base, J lost 7 bases, and 14 bases lay in between. This CDR3 is built from 15 residues. CDR1 is SGHDN, CDR2 FVKESK, per germline. CDR3: CASSQGWLARNEQFF. CDR3 bases: TGTGCCAGCAGCCAAGGTTGGTTAGCGAGAAATGAGCAGTTCTTC.

The rearrangement uses TRBV3-1 and TRBJ2-1; 14 bases agree with TRBD2. The CDR3 is made up of 18 amino acids. V lost 0 bases and J lost 10; bases outside the gene matches: 11. Germline V gene data show CDR1 as LGHDT and CDR2 as YNNKEL (reference sequence). The CDR3 bases are TGTGCCAGCAGCCAAGATCTGGGACTAGCGGGGGTTTTGTTCGAGCAGTTCTTC. This encodes CASSQDLGLAGVLFEQFF.

This clonotype occurred a few times. V usage is TRBV7-9 and J usage is TRBJ2-1; perhaps TRBD1 as D (6 bases). Germline lookup yields CDR1 SEHNR and CDR2 FQNEAQ (reference sequence). V shed 7 bases and J shed 10 bases, with 26 bases lying between them. This CDR3 has 16 amino acids. CDR3 DNA sequence: TGTGCCAGCACCCTAGCTGGGGGCCGTTTGAGGAGCGAGCAGTTCTTC. This codes for CASTLAGGRLRSEQFF. Full variable domain (rest looked up from reference TRBV7-9 and TRBJ2-1): DTGVSQNPRHKITKRGQNVTFRCDPISEHNRLYWYRQTLGQGPEFLTYFQNEAQLEKSRLLSDRFSAERPKGSFSTLEIQRTEQGDSAMYLCASTLAGGRLRSEQFFGPGTRLTVL.

This clonotype was counted a few times. The V call is TRBV6-1, the J call TRBJ2-3, with a tentative D call TRBD2 (6 bases). There are 15 residues in the CDR3. Germline V gene data show CDR1 as MNHNS and CDR2 as SASEGT. V lost 6 bases and J lost 3, with 16 bases in between. The CDR3 region is CASSPVRDWTDTQYF. The CDR3 coding sequence is TGTGCCAGCAGCCCCGTTAGGGACTGGACAGATACGCAGTATTTT.

This clonotype was picked up many times. The J gene is TRBJ1-6, the V gene TRBV20-1; 7 bases align to TRBD1. V dropped 1 base and J dropped 10; count of bases not matched to a gene: 7. Germline V CDR1 and CDR2: DFQATT, SNEGSKA (reference sequence). The CDR3 is 14 residues long. As DNA, the CDR3 is TGCAGTGCTAGAGGCCAGGGGGACCGGTCACCCCTCCACTTT. The encoded protein is CSARGQGDRSPLHF.

J is TRBJ2-4 and V is TRBV6-1; D remains ambiguous. In germline, CDR1 is MNHNS, CDR2 SASEGT. The CDR3 has 14 residues. Trimming took off 2 bases at V and 9 bases at J, with 14 bases between the two ends. The CDR3 loop is CASSESMGWRIQYF. DNA for the CDR3: TGTGCCAGCAGTGAAAGTATGGGTTGGCGCATTCAGTACTTC.

This clonotype was seen only a few times. The chain uses TRBV6-2 or TRBV6-3 and TRBJ2-1, with D possibly being TRBD1 or TRBD2 (5 bases each). The CDR3 is 12 residues long. The V and J ends lost 8 bases and 9 bases respectively, with 14 bases between them. CDR1 MNHEY and CDR2 SVGEGT come from the germline V gene. As DNA, the CDR3 is TGTGCCAGCTTCAGGGTTGGGGGTGAGCAGTTCTTC. Its translation: CASFRVGGEQFF.

The chain links TRBV5-1 to TRBJ2-2; D call uncertain. The CDR3 consists of 12 residues. Trimming removed 8 bases at V and 7 bases at J, with 12 bases between. Germline V gives CDR1 SGHRS, CDR2 YFSETQ. The CDR3 DNA follows: TGCGCCAGTAATGCCGGTGACGGGGAGCTGTTTTTT. Its translation: CASNAGDGELFF.

The chain couples TRBV20-1 to TRBJ2-2, with D unclear. CDR3 size: 15 residues. V lost 0 bases and J lost 2, with 10 bases in between. CDR1 DFQATT and CDR2 SNEGSKA come from the germline V gene (reference sequence). CDR3 amino acids: CSARDPLVNTGELFF. Here the CDR3 DNA reads TGCAGTGCTAGAGATCCTCTAGTAAACACCGGGGAGCTGTTTTTT.

In its sample, this clonotype was seen a few times. J is TRBJ2-2 and V is TRBV7-3; the match to TRBD2 covers 12 bases. Trimming at V came to 0 bases and at J to 4 bases, leaving 9 bases not matched to a gene. Germline-derived CDR1 and CDR2 are SGHTA and FQGTGA. The CDR3 has 19 residues. The CDR3 region is CASSLTLLAGGSTTGELFF. The DNA of the CDR3 is TGTGCCAGCAGCTTAACGCTACTAGCGGGAGGTAGTACCACCGGGGAGCTGTTTTTT.

The chain recombines TRBV3-1 with TRBJ2-6; no firm D call. Germline assignment: CDR1 LGHDT and CDR2 YNNKEL (reference sequence). Between the trimmed V and J ends, which lost 1 base and 12 bases, there was a span of 16 bases. The CDR3 is made up of 15 amino acids. The CDR3 sequence is CASSQARVGSPVLTF. The DNA for the CDR3 is TGTGCCAGCAGCCAAGCCCGGGTGGGGTCCCCCGTCCTGACTTTC.

This clonotype has more than one count but fewer than ten. The chain links TRBV14 to TRBJ1-1, with D possibly matching TRBD1 (6 bases). V lost 1 base, J lost 0 bases, and 15 bases lay in between. CDR1 and CDR2 (germline): SGHDN, FVKESK. The CDR3 sequence is 17 residues long. CDR3 sequence: CASSQGSGAMMNTEAFF. The CDR3 DNA follows: TGTGCCAGCAGCCAAGGATCAGGGGCGATGATGAACACTGAAGCTTTCTTT.

This clonotype was detected only a few times. The chain joins TRBV20-1 to TRBJ1-1; D not certain. V lost 1 base and J 0 bases, leaving 9 bases between the germline ends. The CDR3 extends over 14 amino acids. The germline V gene has CDR1 DFQATT and CDR2 SNEGSKA (reference sequence). The CDR3 loop is CSARAGGLNTEAFF. The CDR3 DNA reads TGCAGTGCTAGAGCAGGCGGTTTGAACACTGAAGCTTTCTTT.

The chain carries TRBV7-2 and TRBJ1-4; 9 nucleotides match TRBD1. This CDR3 is built from 16 residues. In germline, CDR1 is SGHTA, CDR2 FQGNSA. The V gene end was trimmed by 1 base and the J gene end by 7 bases; junction bases not matched to a gene: 7. CDR3: CASSLVGGQGTEKLFF. The CDR3 nucleotides read TGTGCCAGCAGCTTAGTGGGGGGACAGGGAACTGAAAAACTGTTTTTT. Full variable domain (outside the CDR3, taken from reference TRBV7-2 and TRBJ1-4): GAGVSQSPSNKVTEKGKDVELRCDPISGHTALYWYRQSLGQGLEFLIYFQGNSAPDKSGLPSDRFSAERTGGSVSTLTIQRTQQEDSAVYLCASSLVGGQGTEKLFFGSGTQLSVL.

This clonotype was detected ten times or more. The chain joins TRBV5-1 to TRBJ1-1; TRBD1 agrees at 8 bases. This CDR3 has 14 amino acids. The J segment lost 11 bases and the V segment lost 0 bases, leaving 9 bases of the junction unmatched. The germline CDR1 and CDR2 sequences are SGHRS and YFSETQ. The CDR3, as DNA: TGCGCCAGCAGCTTGGGACAGGGGCCGTTGTGGGCTTTCTTT. It translates to CASSLGQGPLWAFF.

The sample holds a few counts of this clonotype. CDR3 residues: CASSLGTGDPISSYNEQFF. The CDR3 nucleotides are TGTGCCAGTAGTCTCGGGACAGGGGACCCTATAAGCTCCTACAATGAGCAGTTCTTC. The chain employs TRBV19 and TRBJ2-1; 10 bases match TRBD1. After removal of 5 bases from V and 0 bases from J, the junction contained 13 bases not matched to a gene. This CDR3 region has 19 residues. Per germline, CDR1 LNHDA and CDR2 SQIVND (reference sequence).

This clonotype was observed many times. The rearrangement joins TRBV12-3 or TRBV12-4 to TRBJ2-5; TRBD2 matches 13 bases. With 7 bases clipped from V and 3 bases from J, the junction kept 8 bases outside the gene matches. This CDR3 is 16 amino acids long. CDR3 bases: TGTGCCAGCACCGATGGACTAGCGGGGGATAAAGAGACCCAGTACTTC. Its translation: CASTDGLAGDKETQYF.

The gene calls are TRBV30 and TRBJ2-1; 7 bases match TRBD2. V dropped 4 bases and J dropped 6; count of bases not matched to a gene: 0. The CDR3 extends over 11 amino acids. Germline loops: CDR1 GTSNPN, CDR2 SVGIG (reference sequence). The CDR3 reads CAWTSGNEQFF. The CDR3 DNA follows: TGTGCCTGGACTAGCGGCAATGAGCAGTTCTTC.

This clonotype appeared a few times. This chain joins TRBV4-1 and TRBJ1-1; 7 nucleotides agree with TRBD1. This CDR3 has 16 amino acids. Per the germline V gene, CDR1 is MGHRA and CDR2 is YSYEKL. Germline trimming cut 6 bases from V and 0 bases from J; bases unmatched to any gene: 10. CDR3 loop: CASRDREPPMNTEAFF. DNA of the CDR3: TGCGCCAGCAGAGACAGGGAACCCCCCATGAACACTGAAGCTTTCTTT.

The chain is built from TRBV7-2 and TRBJ2-5; 8 positions agree with TRBD2. The CDR3 spans 14 residues. The V segment lost 4 bases and the J segment 3 bases; nucleotides outside the gene matches: 4. CDR1 is SGHTA and CDR2 is FQGNSA in the germline V gene. The CDR3 sequence: CASSSIAGKETQYF. Here the CDR3 DNA reads TGTGCCAGCAGCTCAATAGCGGGGAAAGAGACCCAGTACTTC.

This clonotype was seen a few times. The rearrangement joins TRBV29-1 to TRBJ1-2, with 11 positions matching TRBD1. From germline, CDR1 is SQVTM and CDR2 ANQGSEA. This CDR3 is 13 amino acids long. With V trimmed by 7 bases and J by 3 bases, 4 bases remained unmatched. DNA for the CDR3: TGCAGCGGTTGGACAGGGGGCGACTATGGCTACACCTTC. It yields the protein CSGWTGGDYGYTF.

This clonotype came up a few times. The V gene is TRBV30, the J gene TRBJ2-3; D not resolved. There are 13 residues in the CDR3. Germline loops: CDR1 GTSNPN, CDR2 SVGIG (reference sequence). The V gene lost 2 bases and the J gene lost 0 bases, with 6 bases spanning the gap. The CDR3 protein is CAWSRASTDTQYF. Here the CDR3 DNA reads TGTGCCTGGAGTCGTGCCAGCACAGATACGCAGTATTTT.

This clonotype was counted a few times. V gene TRBV4-2 combines with J gene TRBJ2-1, with 8 nucleotides matching TRBD1. V lost 4 bases and J lost 8; bases outside the gene matches: 7. The CDR3 spans 14 residues. Germline-derived CDR1 and CDR2 are LGHNA and YNFKEQ. Here the CDR3 DNA reads TGTGCCAGCAGCCTAAAGGACAGGGACGATGAGCAGTTCTTC. Encoded protein: CASSLKDRDDEQFF.

Only a few counts were recorded for this clonotype. The gene calls are TRBV11-2 and TRBJ2-1, with 9 bases identical to TRBD2. CDR1 and CDR2 from the germline V gene are SGHAT and FQNNGV. The CDR3 has 18 amino acids. V gave up 1 base and J gave up 6 bases; unmatched junction bases: 13. CDR3 amino acids: CASSLGVAGALPPNEQFF. The CDR3, as DNA: TGTGCCAGCAGCTTAGGCGTAGCGGGGGCCCTCCCCCCCAATGAGCAGTTCTTC. Based on the CDR3 plus reference TRBV11-2 and TRBJ2-1, the full variable domain is EAGVAQSPRYKIIEKRQSVAFWCNPISGHATLYWYQQILGQGPKLLIQFQNNGVVDDSQLPKDRFSAERLKGVDSTLKIQPAKLEDSAVYLCASSLGVAGALPPNEQFFGPGTRLTVL.